Listed here are 27 T cell receptor beta chains from one sample, sequenced in a study of cytomegalovirus exposure and HLA in healthy donors (dated by TCRdb to between 2016 and 2019). To prepare the library, the immunoSEQ multiplex PCR assay was applied. For the multiplex PCR, a mixture combining 60 forward primers for TCR Vbeta segments and 13 reverse primers for TCR Jbeta segments was used. TCRdb stores this immuneACCESS table with in-frame sequences only. Part of the clones is absent; in the studies checked, under half of the shortfall reflects unresolved V genes, and no reason is known for the rest. This sample lists 150,000 to 200,000 clones; about four fifths were detected once. Of the sample, 1.6% is held by the ten largest clones. What was sequenced was PBMCs. The source of these receptors is a man aged 45 to 65 in good health and CMV-seronegative.

This rearrangement joins TRBV14 to TRBJ1-5; 7 positions match TRBD1. With V trimmed by 7 bases and J by 4 bases, 10 bases remained unmatched. The CDR3 has 15 residues. Germline CDR1 reads SGHDN; CDR2 reads FVKESK. This CDR3 is CASTHRDSGNQPQHF. In DNA form, the CDR3 reads TGTGCCAGCACCCACCGGGACAGCGGGAATCAGCCCCAGCATTTT.

This clone appeared a single time. The chain links TRBV18 to TRBJ1-1; tentatively, D is TRBD1 (6 bases). V was pared by 1 base and J by 1 base, with 10 bases between. The CDR3 has 15 residues. Per germline, CDR1 KGHSH and CDR2 LQKENI. The CDR3 region is CASSPQGVSNTEAFF. CDR3 sequence (DNA): TGTGCCAGCTCACCACAGGGGGTATCGAACACTGAAGCTTTCTTT.

This clone was counted once. V is TRBV28 and J is TRBJ2-1; 8 nucleotides match TRBD2. This CDR3 is built from 14 residues. Germline V lookup: CDR1 MDHEN, CDR2 SYDVKM. J was trimmed by 3 bases and V by 7 bases; bases with no gene match: 5. The CDR3 nucleotides are TGTGCCAGCACGAAGCGGGAGTACTACAATGAGCAGTTCTTC. Its translation is CASTKREYYNEQFF.

V usage is TRBV6-5 and J usage is TRBJ2-1; unclear D gene. The CDR3 covers 13 residues. V was trimmed by 2 bases and J by 5 bases, leaving 7 bases between them. Germline V gene data show CDR1 as MNHEY and CDR2 as SVGAGI. The CDR3 sequence is CASSYGRDNEQFF. The CDR3 region has the DNA TGTGCCAGCAGTTACGGTCGCGACAATGAGCAGTTCTTC.

This clone was counted a single time. The chain has TRBV7-2 and TRBJ2-2; 8 nucleotides match TRBD1. Per the germline V gene, CDR1 is SGHTA and CDR2 is FQGNSA. This CDR3 has 15 amino acids. Trimming at V came to 5 bases and at J to 4 bases, leaving 6 bases not matched to a gene. The DNA for the CDR3 is TGTGCCAGCAGCCGGCCAACAGGGGGCACCGGGGAGCTGTTTTTT. It is translated as CASSRPTGGTGELFF. Filled out from reference TRBV7-2 and TRBJ2-2, the complete variable domain reads GAGVSQSPSNKVTEKGKDVELRCDPISGHTALYWYRQSLGQGLEFLIYFQGNSAPDKSGLPSDRFSAERTGGSVSTLTIQRTQQEDSAVYLCASSRPTGGTGELFFGEGSRLTVL.

J is TRBJ2-5 and V is TRBV7-2, with 7 nucleotides matching TRBD2. The V gene's germline CDR1 is SGHTA and CDR2 FQGNSA. The CDR3 runs 15 residues. J lost 1 base, V lost 4 bases, and 6 bases had no gene match. The CDR3 coding sequence is TGTGCCAGCAGCTCGCTAGGGGAGGGCCAAGAGACCCAGTACTTC. This sequence encodes CASSSLGEGQETQYF.

The V gene is TRBV19, the J gene TRBJ1-2; 7 positions agree with TRBD1. Per the germline V gene, CDR1 is LNHDA and CDR2 is SQIVND (reference sequence). With V trimmed by 7 bases and J by 2 bases, 7 bases remained unmatched. The CDR3 runs 14 residues. CDR3 coding DNA: TGTGCCAGTAAGGGGGCGGGGTTCAACTATGGCTACACCTTC. It yields the protein CASKGAGFNYGYTF.

This clone was observed once. The rearrangement uses TRBV6-6 and TRBJ1-1; 7 bases line up with TRBD1. The CDR3 spans 14 residues. Germline CDR1 and CDR2: MNHNY and SVGAGI (reference sequence). V lost 5 bases, J lost 5 bases, and 8 bases stayed unmatched. CDR3 amino acids: CASSDLQGFTEAFF. DNA of the CDR3: TGTGCCAGCAGTGACTTACAGGGGTTTACTGAAGCTTTCTTT.

The rearrangement uses TRBV30 and TRBJ1-3, with TRBD1 identical over 8 bases. The CDR3 is 13 amino acids. Trimming at V came to 5 bases and at J to 6 bases, leaving 6 bases not matched to a gene. In germline, CDR1 is GTSNPN, CDR2 SVGIG (reference sequence). The CDR3 is CAWGTGGSNTIYF. The CDR3 coding sequence is TGTGCCTGGGGAACAGGGGGATCAAACACCATATATTTT. Together with reference TRBV30 and TRBJ1-3, the CDR3 gives the full variable domain: SQTIHQWPATLVQPVGSPLSLECTVEGTSNPNLYWYRQAAGRGLQLLFYSVGIGQISSEVPQNLSASRPQDRQFILSSKKLLLSDSGFYLCAWGTGGSNTIYFGEGSWLTVV.

The chain employs TRBV30 and TRBJ2-1, with D unresolved. V was shortened by 0 bases and J by 7 bases, with 16 bases between the two germline ends. The CDR3 length is 15 residues. Germline V gives CDR1 GTSNPN, CDR2 SVGIG (reference sequence). In DNA, the CDR3 is TGTGCCTGGAGTGTACTTTGGGCCTCGACAAATGAGCAGTTCTTC. Translated: CAWSVLWASTNEQFF.

J is TRBJ2-7 and V is TRBV7-2; 10 nucleotides match TRBD2. The length of the CDR3 is 18 residues. Trimming at V came to 1 base and at J to 4 bases, leaving 13 bases not matched to a gene. Germline V lookup: CDR1 SGHTA, CDR2 FQGNSA. The CDR3 region is CASSLGASGRSLLYEQYF. CDR3 DNA: TGTGCCAGCAGCTTAGGGGCTAGCGGGAGATCCTTATTGTACGAGCAGTACTTC.

The chain carries TRBV30 and TRBJ2-5, with D perhaps TRBD2 (5 bases). Germline CDR1 reads GTSNPN; CDR2 reads SVGIG (reference sequence). The CDR3 contains 15 residues. V gave up 3 bases and J gave up 1 base, with 15 bases separating them. CDR3 nucleotide sequence: TGTGCCTGGAGAGCCCCCCCGGGGAGCCAAGAGACCCAGTACTTC. Amino acid sequence: CAWRAPPGSQETQYF.

V and J are TRBV5-6 and TRBJ2-5, with TRBD2 as a possible D gene (7 bases). The V end lost 0 bases, the J end lost 4 bases, and 13 bases lay between the germline ends. Germline CDR1 SGHDT, CDR2 YYEEEE. This CDR3 has 15 amino acids. CDR3 bases: TGTGCCAGCAGCTTGGGCCAGGGAGGGGGAGAGACCCAGTACTTC. This encodes CASSLGQGGGETQYF.

The CDR3 nucleotides read TGTGCCAGCAGACTGGAGGATGAAAAACTGTTTTTT. It encodes CASRLEDEKLFF. The chain couples TRBV28 to TRBJ1-4, with D hard to call. Per germline, CDR1 MDHEN and CDR2 SYDVKM. This CDR3 is 12 amino acids long. Trimming removed 6 bases at V and 6 bases at J, with 8 bases between.

This clone was picked up one time. V gene TRBV7-8 combines with J gene TRBJ2-5; TRBD1 agrees at 7 bases. V trimming: 5 bases; J trimming: 7 bases; junction bases outside the gene matches: 13. This CDR3 contains 15 residues. Per germline, CDR1 SGHVS and CDR2 FQNEAQ. The CDR3 sequence is CASSNRDSRFLTQYF. The CDR3 nucleotides are TGTGCCAGCAGCAACCGGGACAGCCGATTTTTGACCCAGTACTTC. Full variable domain (rest looked up from reference TRBV7-8 and TRBJ2-5): GAGVSQSPRYKVAKRGQDVALRCDPISGHVSLFWYQQALGQGPEFLTYFQNEAQLDKSGLPSDRFFAERPEGSVSTLKIQRTQQEDSAVYLCASSNRDSRFLTQYFGPGTRLLVL.

The rearrangement uses TRBV11-2 and TRBJ2-2, with D perhaps TRBD2 (5 bases). Trimming cost V 2 bases and J 4 bases, with 8 bases left between them. CDR3 length equals 14 residues. Germline lookup yields CDR1 SGHAT and CDR2 FQNNGV. CDR3 in DNA: TGTGCCAGCAGCTTACGGGAAGGCACCGGGGAGCTGTTTTTT. It translates to CASSLREGTGELFF.

The V and J genes are TRBV6-1 and TRBJ1-2, with TRBD1 matching 8 bases. The ends lost 6 bases at V and 3 bases at J; junction bases unmatched: 6. Germline V CDR1 and CDR2: MNHNS, SASEGT. CDR3 length equals 14 residues. CDR3 loop: CASSSGGADYGYTF. For the CDR3, the DNA is TGTGCCAGCAGCTCAGGGGGCGCTGACTATGGCTACACCTTC.

The rearrangement uses TRBV10-3 and TRBJ2-1; 12 nucleotides agree with TRBD2. Germline V gives CDR1 ENHRY, CDR2 SYGVKD. The V gene end was trimmed by 6 bases and the J gene end by 5 bases; junction bases not matched to a gene: 5. This CDR3 is 15 amino acids long. The DNA of the CDR3 is TGTGCCATCAGGCCGGGACTAGCGGGCCACAATGAGCAGTTCTTC. Protein: CAIRPGLAGHNEQFF.

The chain joins TRBV4-3 to TRBJ1-4, with 8 bases identical to TRBD1. In germline, CDR1 is LGHNA, CDR2 YSLEER. After removal of 4 bases from V and 7 bases from J, the junction contained 14 bases not matched to a gene. This CDR3 has 17 amino acids. CDR3 sequence reads: CASSRNLGDRLFEKLFF. The DNA of the CDR3 is TGCGCCAGCAGCCGAAATTTGGGGGACAGGTTATTTGAAAAACTGTTTTTT.

The chain is built from TRBV15 and TRBJ2-7, with 9 bases lining up with TRBD2. Trimming removed 0 bases from V and 3 bases from J; junction bases left unmatched: 3. This CDR3 spans 15 amino acids. Germline CDR1 LNHNV, CDR2 YYDKDF (reference sequence). CDR3 sequence (DNA): TGTGCCACCAGCAGAGATTCTAGCGGGAACTACGAGCAGTACTTC. Translating gives CATSRDSSGNYEQYF.

The V gene is TRBV19, the J gene TRBJ2-5; perhaps TRBD2 as D (7 bases). Deletions cut 10 bases from V and 5 bases from J, with 20 bases between. This CDR3 is built from 14 residues. Germline V gene data show CDR1 as LNHDA and CDR2 as SQIVND (reference sequence). The DNA for the CDR3 is TGTGCCACCCGAGGCGGGGGCCCGTCTGAGACCCAGTACTTC. Encoded protein: CATRGGGPSETQYF. Full variable domain (outside the CDR3, taken from reference TRBV19 and TRBJ2-5): DGGITQSPKYLFRKEGQNVTLSCEQNLNHDAMYWYRQDPGQGLRLIYYSQIVNDFQKGDIAEGYSVSREKKESFPLTVTSAQKNPTAFYLCATRGGGPSETQYFGPGTRLLVL.

The chain carries TRBV28 and TRBJ2-3; 13 bases align to TRBD2. The CDR3 loop spans 15 amino acids. V was pared by 7 bases and J by 6 bases, with 7 bases of the junction left unmatched. In germline, CDR1 is MDHEN, CDR2 SYDVKM. CDR3 residues: CASTLGLAGLDTQYF. In nucleotides, the CDR3 is TGTGCCAGCACCCTGGGACTAGCGGGACTTGATACGCAGTATTTT. Based on the CDR3 plus reference TRBV28 and TRBJ2-3, the full variable domain is DVKVTQSSRYLVKRTGEKVFLECVQDMDHENMFWYRQDPGLGLRLIYFSYDVKMKEKGDIPEGYSVSREKKERFSLILESASTNQTSMYLCASTLGLAGLDTQYFGPGTRLTVL.

DNA of the CDR3: TGTGCCAGCAGCTCAGGGGTGAGCACCGGGGAGCTGTTTTTT. This codes for CASSSGVSTGELFF. The chain employs TRBV7-2 and TRBJ2-2; D possibly corresponds to TRBD1 (6 bases). The germline CDR1 and CDR2 sequences are SGHTA and FQGNSA. This CDR3 comprises 14 residues. Trimming took 4 bases from V and 4 from J, leaving 10 bases between them.

The chain joins TRBV29-1 to TRBJ1-5, with 11 bases matching TRBD1. V lost 6 bases and J lost 7; bases outside the gene matches: 5. Germline V gene sequence: CDR1 SQVTM, CDR2 ANQGSEA. The CDR3 contains 13 residues. The CDR3 region has the DNA TGCAGCGTCCGGACAGGGGGCGGACAGCCCCAGCATTTT. This gives the protein CSVRTGGGQPQHF.

As concerns this clone: Additional DNA sequences in this sample encode the identical CDR3. The V and J genes are TRBV7-2 and TRBJ2-7, with unresolved D. With 5 bases removed from V and 3 bases from J, the gap between germline ends came to 8 bases. The CDR3 runs to 12 residues. Looked up from germline, CDR1 is SGHTA and CDR2 is FQGNSA. The CDR3 spells CASSPSGYEQYF. The CDR3 DNA is TGTGCCAGCAGCCCGTCGGGCTACGAGCAGTACTTC.

The chain is built from TRBV6-5 and TRBJ1-5; a weak D match, TRBD1 (5 bases). This CDR3 has 15 amino acids. CDR1 and CDR2 from the germline V gene are MNHEY and SVGAGI. V lost 6 bases to trimming and J lost 4 bases, with 16 bases between them. For the CDR3, the DNA is TGTGCCAGCAGGACCGACAGTAAACCTAATCAGCCCCAGCATTTT. Translating it yields CASRTDSKPNQPQHF.

The rearrangement links TRBV9 to TRBJ1-4; D not certain. In germline, CDR1 is SGDLS, CDR2 YYNGEE. CDR3 length equals 14 residues. Trimming took off 0 bases at V and 4 bases at J, with 7 bases between the two ends. The CDR3 protein is CASSVAPSNEKLFF. CDR3 bases: TGTGCCAGCAGCGTAGCGCCCAGTAATGAAAAACTGTTTTTT.